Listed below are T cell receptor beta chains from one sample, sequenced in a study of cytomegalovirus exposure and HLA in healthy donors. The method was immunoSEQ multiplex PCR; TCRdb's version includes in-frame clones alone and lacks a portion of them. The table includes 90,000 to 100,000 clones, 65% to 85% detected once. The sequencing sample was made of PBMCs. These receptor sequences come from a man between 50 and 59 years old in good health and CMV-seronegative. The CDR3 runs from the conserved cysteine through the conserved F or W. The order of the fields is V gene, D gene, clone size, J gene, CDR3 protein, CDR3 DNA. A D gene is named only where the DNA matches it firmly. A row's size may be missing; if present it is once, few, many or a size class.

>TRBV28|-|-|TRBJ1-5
CASSKEGRGNQPQHF
TGTGCCAGCAGTAAGGAGGGGCGCGGCAATCAGCCCCAGCATTTT
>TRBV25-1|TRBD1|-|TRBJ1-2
CASSEYGQGRHTF
TGTGCCAGCAGTGAATACGGACAGGGGCGCCACACCTTC
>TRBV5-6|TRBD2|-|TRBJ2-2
CASSWELASQTGELFF
TGTGCCAGCAGCTGGGAACTAGCGTCCCAGACCGGGGAGCTGTTTTTT
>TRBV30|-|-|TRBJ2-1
CAWDRGLPYNEQFF
TGTGCCTGGGATAGGGGATTGCCCTACAATGAGCAGTTCTTC
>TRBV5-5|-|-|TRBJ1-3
CASTDTHLLDPKTGNTIYF
TGTGCCAGCACCGACACTCACCTTCTTGATCCCAAGACTGGAAACACCATATATTTT
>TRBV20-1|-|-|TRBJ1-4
CSASGFAELFF
TGCAGTGCTTCAGGGTTTGCGGAACTGTTTTTT
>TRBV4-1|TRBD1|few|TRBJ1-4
CASSQIQGDNEKLFF
TGCGCCAGCAGCCAGATACAGGGGGATAATGAAAAACTGTTTTTT
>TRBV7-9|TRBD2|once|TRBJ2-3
CASSPTSGSADTQYF
TGTGCCAGCAGCCCGACTAGCGGGAGTGCAGATACGCAGTATTTT
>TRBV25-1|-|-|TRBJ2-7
CASSEYEIPYEQYF
TGTGCCAGCAGTGAATATGAGATCCCCTACGAGCAGTACTTC
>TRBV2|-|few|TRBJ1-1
CASRRGSDTEAFF
TGTGCCAGCAGAAGGGGATCGGACACTGAAGCTTTCTTT
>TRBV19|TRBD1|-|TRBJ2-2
CASSIDRGLNTGELFF
TGTGCCAGTAGTATCGACAGGGGGCTGAACACCGGGGAGCTGTTTTTT
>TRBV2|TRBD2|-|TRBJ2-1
CASSTGTSGGNEQFF
TGTGCCAGCAGCACCGGGACTAGCGGGGGCAATGAGCAGTTCTTC
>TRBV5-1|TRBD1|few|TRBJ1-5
CASSLEGTGNGPQHF
TGCGCCAGCAGCTTGGAGGGGACAGGGAATGGTCCCCAGCATTTT
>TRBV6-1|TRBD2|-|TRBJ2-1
CASSEAGGYNEQFF
TGTGCCAGCAGTGAAGCGGGAGGGTACAATGAGCAGTTCTTC
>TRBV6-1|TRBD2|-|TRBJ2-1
CASSEDPRGGDEQFF
TGTGCCAGCAGTGAGGACCCCCGGGGAGGGGATGAGCAGTTCTTC
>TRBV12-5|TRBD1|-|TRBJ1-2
CASGSLLTGSYGYTF
TGTGCTAGTGGTTCCCTCCTGACAGGGTCCTATGGCTACACCTTC
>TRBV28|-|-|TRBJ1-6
CASSYGAPSPLHF
TGTGCCAGCAGTTATGGGGCCCCTTCACCCCTCCACTTT
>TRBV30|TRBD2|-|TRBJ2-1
CAWRLPSSGRAIFTNEQFF
TGTGCCTGGAGGCTCCCCTCTAGCGGGAGGGCCATCTTTACAAATGAGCAGTTCTTC
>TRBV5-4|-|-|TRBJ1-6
CASSLARERSPLHF
TGTGCCAGCAGCTTGGCCAGGGAAAGATCACCCCTCCACTTT
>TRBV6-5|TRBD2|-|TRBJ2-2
CASSYRKRESGGELFF
TGTGCCAGCAGTTACAGGAAGCGGGAGAGTGGCGGGGAGCTGTTTTTT
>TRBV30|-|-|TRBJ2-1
CAWSVRVRPYNEQFF
TGTGCCTGGAGTGTACGTGTGCGTCCCTACAATGAGCAGTTCTTC
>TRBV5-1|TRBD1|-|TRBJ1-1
CASSPGQGESNTEAFF
TGCGCCAGCAGCCCAGGACAGGGGGAATCGAACACTGAAGCTTTCTTT
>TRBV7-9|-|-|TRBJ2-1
CASSPSSGPQFF
TGTGCCAGCAGCCCATCCAGCGGGCCGCAGTTCTTC
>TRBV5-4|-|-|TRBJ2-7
CASSLASETYEQYF
TGTGCCAGCAGCTTGGCTAGCGAAACCTACGAGCAGTACTTC
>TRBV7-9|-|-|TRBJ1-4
CASSRDTEAEKLFF
TGTGCCAGCAGCCGGGACACCGAAGCTGAAAAACTGTTTTTT
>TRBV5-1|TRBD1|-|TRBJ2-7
CASTAGTGGYEQYF
TGCGCCAGCACCGCCGGGACAGGGGGCTACGAGCAGTACTTC
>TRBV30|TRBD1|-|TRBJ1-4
CASDRVDEKLFF
TGTGCCTCGGACAGGGTCGATGAAAAACTGTTTTTT
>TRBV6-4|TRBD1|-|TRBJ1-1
CASRSGQGADTEAFF
TGTGCCAGCAGATCGGGACAGGGGGCAGACACTGAAGCTTTCTTT
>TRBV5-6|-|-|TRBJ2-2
CASSPIGSGNTGELFF
TGTGCCAGCAGCCCTATCGGTAGCGGAAACACCGGGGAGCTGTTTTTT
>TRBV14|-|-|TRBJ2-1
CASSPRLVGEQFF
TGTGCCAGCAGCCCACGACTAGTTGGCGAGCAGTTCTTC
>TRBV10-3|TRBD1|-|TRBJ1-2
CAISAIDRGPYTF
TGTGCCATCAGTGCGATAGACAGGGGGCCTTACACCTTC
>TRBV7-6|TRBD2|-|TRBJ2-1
CASGTGTSGTNEQFF
TGTGCCAGCGGGACCGGGACTAGCGGGACCAATGAGCAGTTCTTC
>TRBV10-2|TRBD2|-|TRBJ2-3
CASGTSGTTDTQYF
TGCGCCAGTGGGACTAGCGGGACCACAGATACGCAGTATTTT
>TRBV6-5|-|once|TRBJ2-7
CASSYGAGGVYEQYF
TGTGCCAGCAGTTACGGGGCAGGTGGGGTCTACGAGCAGTACTTC
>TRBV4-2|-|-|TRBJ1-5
CASSQVSRDSNQPQHF
TGTGCCAGCAGCCAAGTATCGCGAGATAGCAATCAGCCCCAGCATTTT
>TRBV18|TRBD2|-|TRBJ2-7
CASSPQRLAGNSYEQYF
TGTGCCAGCTCACCTCAAAGACTAGCGGGGAACTCCTACGAGCAGTACTTC
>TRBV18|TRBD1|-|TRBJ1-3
CASSPAAGGGGNTIYF
TGTGCCAGCTCACCGGCGGCAGGGGGCGGAGGAAACACCATATATTTT
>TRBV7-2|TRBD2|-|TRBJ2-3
CASSSGLVSTDTQYF
TGTGCCAGCAGTTCGGGACTAGTTAGCACAGATACGCAGTATTTT
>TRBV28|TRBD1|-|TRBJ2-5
CASSPFRDRETQYF
TGTGCCAGCAGTCCATTCCGGGACAGAGAGACCCAGTACTTC
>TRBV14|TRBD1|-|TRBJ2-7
CASSQGRTGSAYEQYF
TGTGCCAGCAGCCAAGGTCGGACAGGGTCGGCCTACGAGCAGTACTTC
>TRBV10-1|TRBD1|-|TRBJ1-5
CASNRDRVVQSNQPQHF
TGCGCCAGCAATAGGGACAGGGTGGTTCAAAGCAATCAGCCCCAGCATTTT
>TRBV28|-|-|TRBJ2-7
CASSSLYEQYF
TGTGCCAGCAGTTCTTTGTACGAGCAGTACTTC
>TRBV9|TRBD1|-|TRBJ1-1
CASSPGGTVDEAFF
TGTGCCAGCAGCCCAGGGGGGACAGTTGATGAAGCTTTCTTT
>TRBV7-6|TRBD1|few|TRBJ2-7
CASSKGAGGSEYEQYF
TGTGCCAGCAGCAAAGGGGCAGGGGGCTCTGAATACGAGCAGTACTTC
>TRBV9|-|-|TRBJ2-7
CASSVRSAPSEQYF
TGTGCCAGCAGCGTACGAAGTGCGCCATCCGAGCAGTACTTC